The T cell receptor (beta chain) described here comes from a study of shared clonotypes between healthy human individuals. Assay: immunoSEQ multiplex PCR; the TCRdb copy retains only in-frame clones and omits some. The table shows over a million clones, with 78% occurring only once. Those who donated were healthy HIV-negative adults, with no recent acute infections or vaccinations reported. The ends were cut back, 2 bases at V and 3 bases at J, with 4 bases in the middle. The CDR3 covers 12 residues. CDR1 and CDR2 (germline): MDHEN, SYDVKM. On this clone: Its antigen is currently unknown. The sample contains more than one DNA sequence encoding this CDR3.

Notes on the study in general: The four-donor shared clonotypes exceeded non-shared clonotypes in generation probability, with non-shared ones scoring lower. Clonotype sharing among the donors was expected to vary with sequencing depth.

This sequence joins TRBV28 and TRBJ1-2; the D is unclear. Sequenced: memory CD4+ T cells from PBMCs. As for subset: CD45RA-negative fraction. This TCR was recovered from a young man in good health. Some clones in this sample may be carry-over from other donors' samples. The CDR3 region has the DNA TGTGCCAGCAGTTTAAATGACTATGGCTACACCTTC. Translating it yields CASSLNDYGYTF.